The 21 T cell receptor beta chains in this list originate from one sample, sequenced in a study of CD8+ T cells in alopecia areata listed by TCRdb under 2018. Sample treatment or condition, as interpreted from the label and publication: oral pan-JAK inhibitor, 5-10 mg twice daily. Receptors were amplified or captured by the immunoSEQ multiplex PCR assay. RNA was extracted from all samples and reverse transcribed into cDNA as template for TCR sequencing. Held by TCRdb, this immuneACCESS table contains in-frame sequences only and omits some clones. Under half of the omission traces to an unresolved V gene where checked; the cause of the rest is unknown. Across this sample there are around 190,000 clones, with around three fifths seen only once. 1.3% of the sample belongs to the ten largest clones. The sequencing here drew on CD4+ T cells sorted from blood, taken around week 50, from a patient treated with tofacitinib. The receptors come from a human donor with alopecia areata.

This clone is a singleton in its sample. The chain carries TRBV7-2 and TRBJ1-1, with D perhaps TRBD1 (5 bases). Per germline, CDR1 SGHTA and CDR2 FQGNSA. Deletions cut 6 bases from V and 1 base from J, with 18 bases between. This CDR3 contains 16 residues. CDR3 loop: CASRSGTARANTEAFF. In DNA form, the CDR3 reads TGTGCCAGCAGGTCTGGGACCGCACGGGCGAACACTGAAGCTTTCTTT.

This clone was seen a few times. V and J are TRBV29-1 and TRBJ2-3; tentatively, D is TRBD1 (5 bases). Looked up from germline, CDR1 is SQVTM and CDR2 is ANQGSEA. Trimming removed 6 bases at V and 1 base at J, with 8 bases between. This CDR3 region has 12 residues. CDR3 loop: CSVQQGTDTQYF. CDR3 nucleotides: TGCAGCGTGCAACAGGGCACAGATACGCAGTATTTT.

The V gene is TRBV7-2, the J gene TRBJ2-3, with 9 bases fitting TRBD2. CDR1 and CDR2 from the germline V gene are SGHTA and FQGNSA. This CDR3 contains 15 residues. J gave up 2 bases and V 4 bases, and 4 bases lay outside the gene matches. The CDR3 spells CASSYLAGHTDTQYF. The CDR3 DNA reads as TGTGCCAGCAGCTACCTAGCGGGGCACACAGATACGCAGTATTTT.

The genes are TRBV9 and TRBJ2-1; the D gene is possibly TRBD2 (6 bases). Per the germline V gene, CDR1 is SGDLS and CDR2 is YYNGEE. Trimming removed 4 bases at V and 6 bases at J, with 20 bases between. This CDR3 region has 16 residues. CDR3 protein: CASSPYFGGLVNEQFF. CDR3 sequence (DNA): TGTGCCAGCAGCCCCTACTTTGGAGGGTTGGTCAATGAGCAGTTCTTC.

This clone occurred a few times. The chain is built from TRBV5-6 and TRBJ1-4, with 11 bases identical to TRBD1. V shed 0 bases and J 8 bases; nucleotides not matched to a gene: 6. Germline-derived CDR1 and CDR2 are SGHDT and YYEEEE. The CDR3 loop spans 16 amino acids. CDR3 sequence (DNA): TGTGCCAGCAGCTTGGTTCCGGGACAGGGGGACGAAAAACTGTTTTTT. Protein: CASSLVPGQGDEKLFF.

This clone was seen once. The chain uses TRBV6-5 and TRBJ1-1; TRBD1 is a possible D gene (6 bases). The CDR3 extends over 13 amino acids. Looked up from germline, CDR1 is MNHEY and CDR2 is SVGAGI. Between the trimmed V and J ends, which lost 8 bases and 5 bases, there was a span of 15 bases. The CDR3 DNA follows: TGTGCCAGCTCAGGGGAAGTTAGGACTGAAGCTTTCTTT. Protein product: CASSGEVRTEAFF.

This clone was counted between two and nine times. The rearrangement joins TRBV7-9 to TRBJ2-3; D is unclear. V lost 0 bases to trimming and J lost 6 bases, with 7 bases between them. Germline V gene sequence: CDR1 SEHNR, CDR2 FQNEAQ (reference sequence). There are 13 residues in the CDR3. The CDR3 reads CASSLALGDTQYF. The CDR3 DNA reads TGTGCCAGCAGCTTAGCCCTTGGCGATACGCAGTATTTT. The full variable domain, its missing parts supplied by reference TRBV7-9 and TRBJ2-3, is DTGVSQNPRHKITKRGQNVTFRCDPISEHNRLYWYRQTLGQGPEFLTYFQNEAQLEKSRLLSDRFSAERPKGSFSTLEIQRTEQGDSAMYLCASSLALGDTQYFGPGTRLTVL.

The chain uses TRBV27 and TRBJ1-1, with 11 bases matching TRBD1. CDR1 is MNHEY, CDR2 SMNVEV, per germline (reference sequence). The length of the CDR3 is 14 residues. The V gene end was trimmed by 5 bases and the J gene end by 10 bases; junction bases not matched to a gene: 9. This chain's CDR3 is CASSPGQGAIRAFF. The DNA of the CDR3 is TGTGCCAGCAGTCCCGGACAGGGGGCGATTCGAGCTTTCTTT.

The CDR3 DNA reads as TGTGCCAGCAGCGCGACAGCCTTGAGCACAGATACGCAGTATTTT. As protein: CASSATALSTDTQYF. V gene TRBV9 combines with J gene TRBJ2-3, with D possibly being TRBD1 (5 bases). In germline, CDR1 is SGDLS, CDR2 YYNGEE. The CDR3 is 15 amino acids. Trimming took 3 bases from V and 0 from J, leaving 11 bases between them.

J is TRBJ1-2 and V is TRBV5-1; D remains unclear. Trimming took off 1 base at V and 7 bases at J, with 8 bases between the two ends. Germline V gene lookup returns CDR1 SGHRS and CDR2 YFSETQ. This CDR3 contains 12 residues. CDR3 bases: TGCGCCAGCAGCTTGAGTAATACTGGCTACACCTTC. It specifies CASSLSNTGYTF.

The chain employs TRBV14 and TRBJ2-1, with D possibly matching TRBD1 (5 bases). CDR1 is SGHDN, CDR2 FVKESK, per germline. The V gene lost 0 bases and the J gene lost 9 bases, with 12 bases spanning the gap. CDR3 length: 14 residues. CDR3 region: CASSQDQGFFEQFF. CDR3 DNA: TGTGCCAGCAGCCAAGATCAGGGATTCTTTGAGCAGTTCTTC. Filled out from reference TRBV14 and TRBJ2-1, the complete variable domain reads EAGVTQFPSHSVIEKGQTVTLRCDPISGHDNLYWYRRVMGKEIKFLLHFVKESKQDESGMPNNRFLAERTGGTYSTLKVQPAELEDSGVYFCASSQDQGFFEQFFGPGTRLTVL.

A few counts support this clone. The sample holds other DNA sequences that translate to the same CDR3. V usage is TRBV29-1 and J usage is TRBJ2-7; D is undetermined. V shed 6 bases and J shed 6 bases, with 15 bases lying between them. Looked up from germline, CDR1 is SQVTM and CDR2 is ANQGSEA. The CDR3 is 12 amino acids. The CDR3 reads CSVEPQVGEQYF. In DNA form, the CDR3 reads TGCAGCGTCGAACCCCAGGTGGGCGAGCAGTACTTC.

The chain employs TRBV29-1 and TRBJ1-2, with 9 bases identical to TRBD1. V was pared by 4 bases and J by 7 bases, with 4 bases of the junction left unmatched. Germline V gene data show CDR1 as SQVTM and CDR2 as ANQGSEA. CDR3 length: 12 residues. CDR3 coding DNA: TGCAGCGTTGTACAGGGGGCTGGTGGCTACACCTTC. It codes for CSVVQGAGGYTF.

This chain joins TRBV28 and TRBJ2-4; a possible D gene is TRBD1 (6 bases). CDR1 MDHEN and CDR2 SYDVKM come from the germline V gene. CDR3 size: 13 residues. Trimming cost V 5 bases and J 9 bases, with 14 bases left between them. The CDR3 DNA is TGTGCCAGCAGTAAACAGGGCTTGGTCATTCAGTACTTC. It codes for CASSKQGLVIQYF.

The gene calls are TRBV6-1 and TRBJ1-2, with unresolved D. V was shortened by 1 base and J by 13 bases, with 7 bases between the two germline ends. The germline V gene encodes CDR1 MNHNS and CDR2 SASEGT. The CDR3 has 10 residues. CDR3 region: CASSEDGFTF. For the CDR3, the DNA is TGTGCCAGCAGTGAAGATGGGTTCACCTTC.

This clone was observed a handful of times. V usage is TRBV5-6 and J usage is TRBJ2-4; D is undetermined. The CDR3 is 16 amino acids. Per the germline V gene, CDR1 is SGHDT and CDR2 is YYEEEE. V was trimmed by 3 bases and J by 0 bases, leaving 13 bases between them. CDR3 region: CASSSPSLIAKNIQYF. The DNA of the CDR3 is TGTGCCAGCAGCTCCCCCTCCCTCATAGCCAAAAACATTCAGTACTTC. The whole variable domain, filled in from reference TRBV5-6 and TRBJ2-4, reads DAGVTQSPTHLIKTRGQQVTLRCSPKSGHDTVSWYQQALGQGPQFIFQYYEEEERQRGNFPDRFSGHQFPNYSSELNVNALLLGDSALYLCASSSPSLIAKNIQYFGAGTRLSVL.

The chain has TRBV19 and TRBJ2-6, with D perhaps assigned TRBD1 or TRBD2 (5 bases each). This CDR3 comprises 16 residues. Germline CDR1 reads LNHDA; CDR2 reads SQIVND (reference sequence). Trimming left V 5 bases short and J 2 bases short, with 13 bases between. As DNA, the CDR3 is TGTGCCAGTAGTCCACCCTCGGGGCCTGGGGCCAACGTCCTGACTTTC. Its translation is CASSPPSGPGANVLTF. The full variable domain, completed using reference TRBV19 and TRBJ2-6, is DGGITQSPKYLFRKEGQNVTLSCEQNLNHDAMYWYRQDPGQGLRLIYYSQIVNDFQKGDIAEGYSVSREKKESFPLTVTSAQKNPTAFYLCASSPPSGPGANVLTFGAGSRLTVL.

This clone was observed a handful of times. The chain recombines TRBV4-3 with TRBJ2-2, with TRBD2 as a possible D gene (6 bases). This CDR3 contains 14 residues. Trimming took 4 bases from V and 4 from J, leaving 10 bases between them. Per germline, CDR1 LGHNA and CDR2 YSLEER. For the CDR3, the DNA is TGCGCCAGCAGCCCCGGGGGACGCACCGGGGAGCTGTTTTTT. It yields the protein CASSPGGRTGELFF.

The chain has TRBV5-6 and TRBJ1-2; D remains unclear. The germline CDR1 and CDR2 sequences are SGHDT and YYEEEE. V gave up 1 base and J gave up 6 bases, with 4 bases separating them. The CDR3 has 11 amino acids. The CDR3 loop reads CASSLLDGYTF. The CDR3 coding sequence is TGTGCCAGCAGCTTGTTGGATGGCTACACCTTC.

This clone occurred a few times. The chain recombines TRBV28 with TRBJ1-2; tentative D call: TRBD1 (6 bases). CDR1 is MDHEN, CDR2 SYDVKM, per germline. V lost 2 bases and J lost 4, with 11 bases in between. This CDR3 has 14 amino acids. The CDR3 loop is CASSLRRGSYGYTF. CDR3 nucleotide sequence: TGTGCCAGCAGTTTACGCAGGGGCAGCTATGGCTACACCTTC.

The chain combines TRBV4-1 with TRBJ2-7, with a weak D call TRBD1 (6 bases). The length of the CDR3 is 15 residues. Germline V gene lookup returns CDR1 MGHRA and CDR2 YSYEKL. V dropped 1 base and J dropped 4 bases, with 14 bases sitting between them. The CDR3 spells CASSQGGQGSYEQYF. CDR3 nucleotide sequence: TGCGCCAGCAGCCAAGGTGGGCAGGGGAGTTACGAGCAGTACTTC.